These 5 T cell receptor beta chains originate from one sample sequenced in a study of shared clonotypes between healthy human individuals. The data were produced by immunoSEQ multiplex PCR, yet TCRdb's version contains in-frame clones alone and is incomplete. The sample comprises over 2 million clones, 95% of which are singletons, and under 0.15% rests with the top ten. The sample was naive CD4+ T cells sorted from blood. This sample's subset: CD45RA+ positively selected. The receptors were sampled from a man between 18 and 35 years old in good health.

V is TRBV5-6 and J is TRBJ2-7; weak D call: TRBD2 (5 bases). CDR3 size: 14 residues. V shed 4 bases and J shed 2 bases, with 13 bases lying between them. Germline V gene lookup returns CDR1 SGHDT and CDR2 YYEEEE. The CDR3 loop reads CASSRMSGPYEQYF. The CDR3 nucleotides read TGTGCCAGCAGCCGTATGAGCGGCCCCTACGAGCAGTACTTC.

V and J are TRBV9 and TRBJ2-1; tentatively, D is TRBD1 (5 bases). The CDR3 has 15 amino acids. Germline V CDR1 and CDR2: SGDLS, YYNGEE. Trimming pared 2 bases from V and 8 bases from J, leaving 17 bases between. For the CDR3, the DNA is TGTGCCAGCAGCGTTTGGGGCCGTATGGTTGATGAGCAGTTCTTC. Protein product: CASSVWGRMVDEQFF.

V is TRBV28 and J is TRBJ1-3, with 7 positions matching TRBD1. Germline lookup yields CDR1 MDHEN and CDR2 SYDVKM. The V gene end was trimmed by 4 bases and the J gene end by 4 bases; junction bases not matched to a gene: 7. The CDR3 loop spans 15 amino acids. The CDR3 DNA reads TGTGCCAGCAGTTCCCGGACAGGATCAGGAAACACCATATATTTT. Translating it yields CASSSRTGSGNTIYF.

This rearrangement joins TRBV2 to TRBJ2-5; D may match TRBD1 or TRBD2 (5 bases each). Trimming removed 0 bases at V and 5 bases at J, with 16 bases between. Germline-derived CDR1 and CDR2 are SNHLY and FYNNEI. The CDR3 has 16 amino acids. This CDR3 is CASSEARFRDEETQYF. CDR3 in DNA: TGTGCCAGCAGTGAAGCGCGGTTCAGGGACGAGGAGACCCAGTACTTC.

CDR3 in amino acids: CASSYGSWGYTF. CDR3 nucleotide sequence: TGTGCCAGCAGTTACGGGTCGTGGGGCTACACCTTC. This sequence joins TRBV6-5 and TRBJ1-2; D remains unclear. The CDR3 is made up of 12 amino acids. The V end lost 2 bases, the J end lost 8 bases, and 9 bases lay between the germline ends. The V gene's germline CDR1 is MNHEY and CDR2 SVGAGI.